The rows below give T cell receptor beta chains drawn from one sample of a study of vaccination effects on CD4 cells after COVID-19. Here immunoSEQ multiplex PCR was the method, and the copy in TCRdb shows in-frame clones only, minus some. The sample holds 20,000 to 30,000 clones, roughly 70% seen once. Antigens for these TCRs are unknown. Here the sequenced sample was CD4+ T cells from PBMCs cultured with HCoV-NL63 spike peptides, taken before COVID-19 vaccination. Source of these receptors: a human donor who received a COVID-19 vaccine. The CDR3 runs from the conserved cysteine through the conserved F or W. Each record gives: D gene, J gene, clone size, V gene, CDR3 protein, CDR3 DNA. The D gene is left open where the match is weak. Size tells how often a clone was seen (once, few, many) or the class of an expanded clone, and some rows leave it out.

d_call: -; j_call: TRBJ2-7; clone_size: -; v_call: TRBV30; cdr3_aa: CAWSVPSGYSYEQYF; cdr3_nt: TGTGCCTGGAGTGTACCCAGCGGGTACTCCTACGAGCAGTACTTC
d_call: TRBD1; j_call: TRBJ1-1; clone_size: -; v_call: TRBV2; cdr3_aa: CASSVEQGGTEAFF; cdr3_nt: TGTGCCAGCAGTGTAGAACAGGGGGGTACTGAAGCTTTCTTT
d_call: TRBD2; j_call: TRBJ2-7; clone_size: -; v_call: TRBV10-3; cdr3_aa: CAISESSGTSSYEQYF; cdr3_nt: TGTGCCATCAGTGAGTCATCCGGGACTAGCTCCTACGAGCAGTACTTC
d_call: -; j_call: TRBJ1-3; clone_size: medium-sized; v_call: TRBV9; cdr3_aa: CASSAGFSSGNTIYF; cdr3_nt: TGTGCCAGCAGCGCAGGGTTTAGCTCTGGAAACACCATATATTTT
d_call: -; j_call: TRBJ2-1; clone_size: -; v_call: TRBV10-1; cdr3_aa: CASSESGRNEQFF; cdr3_nt: TGCGCCAGCAGTGAGTCTGGGAGAAATGAGCAGTTCTTC
d_call: TRBD1; j_call: TRBJ2-5; clone_size: -; v_call: TRBV10-2; cdr3_aa: CASRGQGQGRETQYF; cdr3_nt: TGCGCCAGCCGCGGTCAGGGACAGGGGCGAGAGACCCAGTACTTC
d_call: -; j_call: TRBJ1-2; clone_size: -; v_call: TRBV6-1; cdr3_aa: CASSEVVWGGGRDYGYTF; cdr3_nt: TGTGCCAGCAGTGAAGTCGTTTGGGGGGGCGGCCGAGACTATGGCTACACCTTC
d_call: -; j_call: TRBJ2-5; clone_size: -; v_call: TRBV5-4; cdr3_aa: CASSGAGTLQETQYF; cdr3_nt: TGTGCCAGCAGCGGGGCCGGGACACTCCAAGAGACCCAGTACTTC
d_call: TRBD1; j_call: TRBJ1-6; clone_size: -; v_call: TRBV5-1; cdr3_aa: CASTDTTGNYNSPLHF; cdr3_nt: TGCGCCAGCACGGATACGACAGGGAACTATAATTCACCCCTCCACTTT
d_call: TRBD2; j_call: TRBJ2-3; clone_size: -; v_call: TRBV5-1; cdr3_aa: CASSLAGTSGAGTQYF; cdr3_nt: TGCGCCAGCAGCTTGGCCGGGACTAGCGGGGCGGGTACGCAGTATTTT
d_call: TRBD2; j_call: TRBJ2-1; clone_size: -; v_call: TRBV6-6; cdr3_aa: CASSIGTSGGVEQFF; cdr3_nt: TGTGCCAGCAGTATTGGGACTAGCGGGGGGGTTGAGCAGTTCTTC
d_call: -; j_call: TRBJ1-2; clone_size: once; v_call: TRBV12-3/TRBV12-4; cdr3_aa: CASSSYGEFGYTF; cdr3_nt: TGTGCCAGCAGTTCTTACGGTGAATTCGGCTACACCTTC
d_call: -; j_call: TRBJ2-2; clone_size: -; v_call: TRBV4-2; cdr3_aa: CASSLRVGRELFF; cdr3_nt: TGTGCCAGCAGCCTTCGGGTGGGCAGGGAGCTGTTTTTT
d_call: TRBD1; j_call: TRBJ1-5; clone_size: -; v_call: TRBV2; cdr3_aa: CASRLTGSGNQPQHF; cdr3_nt: TGTGCCAGCAGATTGACAGGGTCTGGCAATCAGCCCCAGCATTTT
d_call: TRBD2; j_call: TRBJ2-2; clone_size: -; v_call: TRBV19; cdr3_aa: CASSNTAGVSTGELFF; cdr3_nt: TGTGCCAGTAGTAATACAGCGGGGGTATCCACCGGGGAGCTGTTTTTT
d_call: -; j_call: TRBJ2-7; clone_size: -; v_call: TRBV7-9; cdr3_aa: CASSPQYEQYF; cdr3_nt: TGTGCCAGCAGCCCCCAATACGAGCAGTACTTC
d_call: -; j_call: TRBJ1-1; clone_size: -; v_call: TRBV30; cdr3_aa: CAWRILTNTEAFF; cdr3_nt: TGTGCCTGGAGGATACTCACGAACACTGAAGCTTTCTTT
d_call: -; j_call: TRBJ1-1; clone_size: once; v_call: TRBV27; cdr3_aa: CASSLKGNTEAFF; cdr3_nt: TGTGCCAGCAGTTTAAAGGGGAACACTGAAGCTTTCTTT
d_call: TRBD1; j_call: TRBJ1-2; clone_size: -; v_call: TRBV9; cdr3_aa: CASSVLGGGQGYYGYTF; cdr3_nt: TGTGCCAGCAGCGTACTCGGGGGGGGACAGGGATACTATGGCTACACCTTC
d_call: TRBD2; j_call: TRBJ2-1; clone_size: few; v_call: TRBV7-8; cdr3_aa: CASSSLGGTSGRGVFF; cdr3_nt: TGTGCCAGCAGCTCGCTGGGAGGGACTAGCGGGAGAGGAGTATTCTTC
d_call: TRBD1; j_call: TRBJ1-3; clone_size: -; v_call: TRBV6-6; cdr3_aa: CASSRRGEGNTIYF; cdr3_nt: TGTGCCAGCAGTCGCAGGGGGGAGGGAAACACCATATATTTT
d_call: TRBD1; j_call: TRBJ2-3; clone_size: -; v_call: TRBV4-1; cdr3_aa: CASSRTGSYADTQYF; cdr3_nt: TGCGCCAGCAGCCGGACAGGGAGTTACGCAGATACGCAGTATTTT